This T cell receptor beta chain came from a study of CD8+ T cells in alopecia areata. Overall study: Tofacitinib was given for 6 to 18 months, then stopped for 6 months.

The CDR3 sequence is 10 residues long. V was shortened by 8 bases and J by 6 bases, with 9 bases between the two germline ends. The V gene's germline CDR1 is GTSNPN and CDR2 SVGIG (reference sequence). Lesional scalp punch biopsies and peripheral blood were collected from alopecia areata patients. Sequencing used cDNA as its template, made by extracting RNA and reverse transcribing it. TCRdb keeps only in-frame clones here, not all; method: immunoSEQ multiplex PCR. The table includes some 130,000 clones, about 47% detected once. The sequence derives from a human donor with alopecia areata. The chain carries TRBV30 and TRBJ2-3; the D is unclear. The material was CD8+ T cells sorted from blood, obtained at week 0. The CDR3 loop is CAILMDTQYF. The CDR3 DNA is TGTGCCATCCTCATGGATACGCAGTATTTT.